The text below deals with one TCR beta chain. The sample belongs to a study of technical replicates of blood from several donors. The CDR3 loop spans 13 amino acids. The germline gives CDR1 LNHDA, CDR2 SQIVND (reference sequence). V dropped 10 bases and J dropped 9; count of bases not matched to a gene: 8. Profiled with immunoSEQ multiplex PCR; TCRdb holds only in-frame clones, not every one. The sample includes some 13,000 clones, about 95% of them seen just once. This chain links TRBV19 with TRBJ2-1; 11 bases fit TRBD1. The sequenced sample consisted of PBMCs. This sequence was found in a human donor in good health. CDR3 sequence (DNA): TGTGCCACAACCGGGACAGGGGGAGGTGAGCAGTTCTTC. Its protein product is CATTGTGGGEQFF.